These 27 T cell receptor beta chains originate from one sample sequenced in a study of neurological immune-mediated disorders. TCRdb passed the 5' RACE reads through MiXCR, listing each CDR3 protein once. This sample has some 79,000 distinct CDR3 sequences, with 13% to 15% found just once. Sequencing was performed on PBMCs. These receptors were obtained from a woman in her forties or fifties in good health.

This clonotype was seen at least ten times. CDR3 in amino acids: CASSPQVGTYEQYF. The CDR3 DNA follows: TGTGCCAGCAGCCCCCAGGTCGGAACCTACGAGCAGTACTTC. V gene TRBV9 combines with J gene TRBJ2-7; D is undetermined. Germline V gene lookup returns CDR1 SGDLS and CDR2 YYNGEE. Deletions cut 4 bases from V and 2 bases from J, with 13 bases between. The CDR3 spans 14 residues.

In this sample, this clonotype turned up many times. The V gene is TRBV29-1, the J gene TRBJ2-1, with TRBD2 identical over 15 bases. Germline V gene sequence: CDR1 SQVTM, CDR2 ANQGSEA. The CDR3 loop spans 18 amino acids. V lost 3 bases and J lost 2; bases outside the gene matches: 8. In DNA form, the CDR3 reads TGCAGCGTTGAGGGACTAGCGGGAGGACGTTTAACCTACAATGAGCAGTTCTTC. It yields the protein CSVEGLAGGRLTYNEQFF.

The genes are TRBV20-1 and TRBJ2-1; 8 nucleotides align to TRBD1. V lost 4 bases, J lost 2 bases, and 7 bases stayed unmatched. The CDR3 runs 15 residues. CDR1 DFQATT and CDR2 SNEGSKA come from the germline V gene (reference sequence). CDR3 DNA: TGCAGTGCTAAAATGGACAGGGCCACCTACAATGAGCAGTTCTTC. Translated: CSAKMDRATYNEQFF.

This clonotype was detected ten times or more. V is TRBV10-3 and J is TRBJ1-5; maybe TRBD1 (6 bases). Germline V gene sequence: CDR1 ENHRY, CDR2 SYGVKD. V shed 3 bases and J shed 2 bases, with 8 bases lying between them. This CDR3 is built from 14 residues. DNA for the CDR3: TGTGCCATCAGTGATTCAGGGGGCAATCAGCCCCAGCATTTT. As protein: CAISDSGGNQPQHF.

The table lists this clonotype with many counts. The chain carries TRBV7-6 and TRBJ2-2; D call uncertain. V was cut by 5 bases and J by 5 bases, with 12 bases left in between. CDR1 and CDR2 from the germline V gene are SGHVS and FNYEAQ. This CDR3 has 14 residues. This CDR3 reads CASSAAVRTGELFF. The CDR3 DNA follows: TGTGCCAGCAGCGCCGCCGTCCGGACCGGGGAGCTGTTTTTT.

Many counts were recorded for this clonotype. The chain couples TRBV20-1 to TRBJ2-5; maybe TRBD2 (7 bases). The CDR3 totals 14 residues. Trimming stripped 5 bases from V and 5 bases from J, with 18 bases between. Looked up from germline, CDR1 is DFQATT and CDR2 is SNEGSKA (reference sequence). The CDR3 DNA reads as TGCAGTGCTCCTAGGGGGGGGACCCGGGAGACCCAGTACTTC. The encoded protein is CSAPRGGTRETQYF.

This clonotype was seen many times. This sequence joins TRBV12-3 or TRBV12-4 and TRBJ2-7; 15 nucleotides agree with TRBD2. The length of the CDR3 is 16 residues. Trimming cost V 6 bases and J 5 bases; bases outside gene matches: 8. The CDR3 protein is CASRPGLAGGVHEQYF. In nucleotides, the CDR3 is TGTGCCAGCAGGCCCGGACTAGCGGGGGGGGTACACGAGCAGTACTTC.

At least ten counts were recorded for this clonotype. The rearrangement joins TRBV5-1 to TRBJ2-7; unclear D gene. This CDR3 contains 15 residues. CDR1 and CDR2 from the germline V gene are SGHRS and YFSETQ. The V end lost 2 bases, the J end lost 3 bases, and 15 bases lay between the germline ends. The CDR3 reads CASSFHGPNFYEQYF. CDR3 bases: TGCGCCAGCAGCTTTCACGGGCCAAATTTCTACGAGCAGTACTTC.

This clonotype occurred many times. This chain links TRBV5-1 with TRBJ2-1; 9 bases are shared with TRBD1. The CDR3 contains 14 residues. V was pared by 3 bases and J by 7 bases, with 5 bases of the junction left unmatched. Looked up from germline, CDR1 is SGHRS and CDR2 is YFSETQ. Written as DNA, the CDR3 is TGCGCCAGCAGCTCGGACAGGGGATGGAATGAGCAGTTCTTC. It yields the protein CASSSDRGWNEQFF.

The rearrangement joins TRBV7-9 to TRBJ2-3, with 8 positions matching TRBD2. The CDR3 runs to 14 residues. Trimming at V came to 5 bases and at J to 0 bases, leaving 1 base not matched to a gene. In germline, CDR1 is SEHNR, CDR2 FQNEAQ (reference sequence). CDR3 loop: CASSASGSTDTQYF. CDR3 bases: TGTGCCAGCAGCGCTAGCGGGAGCACAGATACGCAGTATTTT.

This sequence joins TRBV6-5 and TRBJ2-7; 10 bases are a match to TRBD1. The ends lost 7 bases at V and 5 bases at J; junction bases unmatched: 5. Looked up from germline, CDR1 is MNHEY and CDR2 is SVGAGI. The CDR3 spans 13 residues. Here the CDR3 reads CASNRDRGHEQYF. CDR3 in DNA: TGTGCCAGCAACCGGGACAGGGGCCACGAGCAGTACTTC.

Ten or more counts support this clonotype. The chain has TRBV7-2 and TRBJ2-7, with 8 bases lining up with TRBD1. CDR3 length: 17 amino acids. V trimming: 3 bases; J trimming: 0 bases; junction bases outside the gene matches: 10. Germline loops: CDR1 SGHTA, CDR2 FQGNSA. CDR3 region: CASSFAGGMTSSYEQYF. CDR3 sequence (DNA): TGTGCCAGCAGCTTCGCAGGGGGCATGACTAGCTCCTACGAGCAGTACTTC.

The table lists this clonotype with many counts. This chain joins TRBV28 and TRBJ1-1, with D unclear. Germline CDR1 reads MDHEN; CDR2 reads SYDVKM. V dropped 10 bases and J dropped 0 bases, with 9 bases sitting between them. This CDR3 has 12 residues. The DNA of the CDR3 is TGTGCCACTTTGACGGTGAACACTGAAGCTTTCTTT. Protein product: CATLTVNTEAFF. The full variable domain, rest sourced from reference TRBV28 and TRBJ1-1, is DVKVTQSSRYLVKRTGEKVFLECVQDMDHENMFWYRQDPGLGLRLIYFSYDVKMKEKGDIPEGYSVSREKKERFSLILESASTNQTSMYLCATLTVNTEAFFGQGTRLTVV.

For this clonotype: At one end the junction does not follow the germline gene, possibly because of a read error. This chain links TRBV5-1 with TRBJ1-5; the D is unclear. Germline loops: CDR1 SGHRS, CDR2 YFSETQ. The length of the CDR3 is 15 residues. The CDR3 DNA reads TGCGCCAGCAGCTTGGTCCAGAGGGAAGACCAGCGCCAGCATTTT. Its translation: CASSLVQREDQRQHF.

This clonotype was seen ten or more times. The chain links TRBV12-3 or TRBV12-4 to TRBJ2-7; 11 bases line up with TRBD2. The CDR3 spans 14 residues. V was clipped by 6 bases and J by 4 bases; unmatched bases: 5. The CDR3 here is CASSQTSGVYEQYF. The CDR3 DNA is TGTGCCAGCAGCCAGACTAGCGGGGTATACGAGCAGTACTTC.

At least ten counts were recorded for this clonotype. The chain joins TRBV9 to TRBJ2-1, with D possibly being TRBD1 (6 bases). Germline CDR1 is SGDLS and CDR2 is YYNGEE. The CDR3 consists of 16 residues. V was trimmed by 3 bases and J by 2 bases, leaving 15 bases between them. DNA for the CDR3: TGTGCCAGCAGCGCCCGGATAGGACAGCCCTACAATGAGCAGTTCTTC. Translation gives CASSARIGQPYNEQFF.

At least ten counts were recorded for this clonotype. This rearrangement joins TRBV5-1 to TRBJ2-1, with 8 bases aligning to TRBD2. The germline CDR1 and CDR2 sequences are SGHRS and YFSETQ. The V segment lost 4 bases and the J segment 6 bases; nucleotides outside the gene matches: 9. The CDR3 spans 15 residues. For the CDR3, the DNA is TGCGCCAGCAGCGTCAGCGGGAGTTGGGGCAATGAGCAGTTCTTC. Translated, it gives CASSVSGSWGNEQFF.

This clonotype was detected many times. The chain uses TRBV20-1 and TRBJ1-1, with D possibly matching TRBD1 (6 bases). Germline CDR1 and CDR2: DFQATT and SNEGSKA (reference sequence). The V end lost 6 bases, the J end lost 5 bases, and 22 bases lay between the germline ends. The CDR3 totals 15 residues. CDR3 coding DNA: TGCAGTGCCGACCGGGGGGGGGCCCTAAGGACTGAAGCTTTCTTT. Amino acid sequence: CSADRGGALRTEAFF.

This clonotype was counted at least ten times. In nucleotides, the CDR3 is TGTGCCAGCAGTACACGACAGGGGGGTAATTCACCCCTCCACTTT. Translation: CASSTRQGGNSPLHF. V usage is TRBV28 and J usage is TRBJ1-6, with 9 bases matching TRBD1. The V segment lost 5 bases and the J segment 6 bases; nucleotides outside the gene matches: 5. The germline CDR1 and CDR2 sequences are MDHEN and SYDVKM. The CDR3 covers 15 residues.

The CDR3 region is CASSSSGTGKVYEQYF. CDR3 DNA sequence: TGCGCCAGCAGCTCATCCGGGACAGGGAAGGTATACGAGCAGTACTTC. The gene calls are TRBV5-1 and TRBJ2-7, with 9 bases aligning to TRBD1. Germline V gene sequence: CDR1 SGHRS, CDR2 YFSETQ. CDR3 length: 16 residues. The V and J ends lost 3 bases and 4 bases, in that order; junction bases with no gene match: 11.

Note on this clonotype: At one boundary the junction diverges from the germline segment, which might be a read error. The genes are TRBV7-3 and TRBJ2-2; D not certain. The CDR3 runs 13 residues. CDR1 is SGHTA, CDR2 FQGTGA, per germline. The CDR3 DNA reads TGTGCCAGCAGCTTAATAATCACCCGGGAGCTGTTTTTT. It yields the protein CASSLIITRELFF.

A note on this clonotype: At one of its ends the junction is not consistent with the germline gene, which may arise from a read error. The chain employs TRBV28 and TRBJ2-7, with 10 bases matching TRBD1. The CDR3 consists of 19 residues. CDR1 is MDHEN and CDR2 is SYDVKM in the germline V gene. In nucleotides, the CDR3 is TGTGCCAGCAGTTTACCAACCGTGACAGGGGGCCTTTTTGCCTACGAGCAGTACTTT. Translation gives CASSLPTVTGGLFAYEQYF.

Many counts were recorded for this clonotype. The V gene is TRBV5-1, the J gene TRBJ1-1; D is perhaps TRBD1 (6 bases). This CDR3 has 18 residues. CDR1 is SGHRS and CDR2 is YFSETQ in the germline V gene. V dropped 8 bases and J dropped 5 bases, with 31 bases sitting between them. Here the CDR3 DNA reads TGCGCCAGTGCCCCCGGCGGAGGGGGTACCGTATTGAGGACTGAAGCTTTCTTT. This sequence encodes CASAPGGGGTVLRTEAFF.

In this sample, this clonotype turned up many times. The chain uses TRBV5-1 and TRBJ2-1; D assignment may be TRBD1 or TRBD2 (5 bases each). Trimming took 4 bases from V and 2 from J, leaving 16 bases between them. The germline V gene has CDR1 SGHRS and CDR2 YFSETQ. The CDR3 contains 16 residues. The CDR3 DNA reads TGCGCCAGCAGCGTACCGGGGCCCCTGGCCTACAATGAGCAGTTCTTC. Encoded protein: CASSVPGPLAYNEQFF.

This clonotype was counted at least ten times. This chain connects TRBV5-1 to TRBJ1-1; D call uncertain. This CDR3 spans 15 amino acids. Trimming removed 1 base at V and 1 base at J, with 11 bases between. The germline V gene has CDR1 SGHRS and CDR2 YFSETQ. CDR3 sequence reads: CASSLLVGKNTEAFF. Here the CDR3 DNA reads TGCGCCAGCAGCTTGTTAGTGGGTAAGAACACTGAAGCTTTCTTT.

Comment on this clonotype: An end of the junction differs from the germline gene, which may be a read error. V is TRBV2 and J is TRBJ2-2; TRBD1 matches at 9 bases. CDR3 length: 16 residues. Germline lookup yields CDR1 SNHLY and CDR2 FYNNEI. As DNA, the CDR3 is TGTGCCAGCTGTGAGACAGGGACAGGGAACATCGGGGAGCTGTTTTTT. Protein: CASCETGTGNIGELFF.

The chain has TRBV5-1 and TRBJ2-2, with D uncertain. V was trimmed by 1 base and J by 2 bases, leaving 12 bases between them. The germline V gene encodes CDR1 SGHRS and CDR2 YFSETQ. The CDR3 length is 16 residues. This CDR3 is CASSLIPGPNTGELFF. The CDR3 DNA follows: TGCGCCAGCAGCTTGATCCCCGGTCCCAACACCGGGGAGCTGTTTTTT.